This TCR beta chain was sequenced in a study of control samples from healthy donors and cancer patients. This CDR3 contains 17 residues. Some clones are missing from TCRdb's copy, which holds only in-frame ones; the method was immunoSEQ multiplex PCR. The table shows 200,000 to 250,000 clones, with 85% to 95% occurring only once. This rearrangement joins TRBV12-2 to TRBJ1-5; the table's D call of TRBD1 was not tested on the DNA. TRBV12-2 is a pseudogene segment. The sequence came from a man aged 50 to 59 in good health. The sample consisted of blood. The CDR3 sequence: CASPTGQDLVLAQPQHF. DNA of the CDR3: TGTGCAAGTCCCACCGGACAAGATTTGGTTCTGGCTCAGCCCCAGCATTTT.